One and the same sample provided the 10 T cell receptor beta chains below, sequenced in a study of cytomegalovirus exposure and HLA in healthy donors (TCRdb year 2017). The library was made by the immunoSEQ multiplex PCR assay. The immuneACCESS repertoire file appears here via TCRdb, limited to in-frame rearrangements. These files lack a portion of the clones; in checked studies, under half of the deficit traces to unresolved V genes, and the cause of the others is not known. This sample holds about 330,000 clones; roughly 87% were observed only once. Of the sample, 1% to 1.5% is held by the ten largest clones. The sequencing input was PBMCs. The receptor source for this set is a woman in her twenties or thirties in good health and CMV-seropositive.

The chain uses TRBV2 and TRBJ1-4; possible D gene TRBD1, 6 bases. This CDR3 is built from 14 residues. Germline V gene lookup returns CDR1 SNHLY and CDR2 FYNNEI. Trimming took 10 bases from V and 2 from J, leaving 14 bases between them. CDR3 loop: CATREGGTNEKLFF. CDR3 nucleotide sequence: TGTGCCACCAGGGAGGGGGGTACTAATGAAAAACTGTTTTTT. Drawing the rest from reference TRBV2 and TRBJ1-4, the complete variable domain is EPEVTQTPSHQVTQMGQEVILRCVPISNHLYFYWYRQILGQKVEFLVSFYNNEISEKSEIFDDQFSVERPDGSNFTLKIRSTKLEDSAMYFCATREGGTNEKLFFGSGTQLSVL.

The chain carries TRBV7-8 and TRBJ2-7, with D maybe TRBD2 (5 bases). The CDR3 totals 15 residues. Germline V gene sequence: CDR1 SGHVS, CDR2 FQNEAQ. Trimming left V 0 bases short and J 0 bases short, with 9 bases between. The CDR3 region has the DNA TGTGCCAGCAGCTTAGCGCGGGCGGACTCCTACGAGCAGTACTTC. Its protein is CASSLARADSYEQYF.

This sequence joins TRBV5-1 and TRBJ1-5; 8 bases are a match to TRBD1. This CDR3 region has 18 residues. From germline, CDR1 is SGHRS and CDR2 YFSETQ. V dropped 0 bases and J dropped 4; count of bases not matched to a gene: 12. CDR3 residues: CASSLVPQGALANQPQHF. The CDR3 region has the DNA TGCGCCAGCAGCTTGGTCCCTCAGGGGGCTCTAGCAAATCAGCCCCAGCATTTT.

For this clone: Given a much more abundant clone one base away, this may be a read error. Other DNA sequences in the sample encode the same CDR3. The rearrangement joins TRBV30 to TRBJ1-6, with a possible D match to TRBD1 (6 bases). The V end lost 0 bases, the J end lost 12 bases, and 15 bases lay between the germline ends. The germline V gene has CDR1 GTSNPN and CDR2 SVGIG (reference sequence). The CDR3 extends over 14 amino acids. CDR3 nucleotides: TGTGCCTGGAGTGTAAGACAGGTCTTTGAACCCCTCCACTTT. Its translation is CAWSVRQVFEPLHF.

This sequence joins TRBV6-5 and TRBJ2-1; D may be TRBD1 or TRBD2 (6 bases each). V was shortened by 2 bases and J by 6 bases, with 17 bases between the two germline ends. Per germline, CDR1 MNHEY and CDR2 SVGAGI. This CDR3 has 16 amino acids. The CDR3 sequence is CASSYRRGGLGNEQFF. The CDR3 DNA is TGTGCCAGCAGTTACAGGCGAGGGGGACTCGGCAATGAGCAGTTCTTC.

The chain is built from TRBV2 and TRBJ2-1; D gene unclear. This CDR3 is 12 amino acids long. V gave up 2 bases and J gave up 9 bases, with 8 bases separating them. Germline-derived CDR1 and CDR2 are SNHLY and FYNNEI. DNA of the CDR3: TGTGCCAGCAGTGAATCTTTGGGTGAGCAGTTCTTC. It encodes CASSESLGEQFF. Using reference TRBV2 and TRBJ2-1 for the parts outside the CDR3, the full variable domain is EPEVTQTPSHQVTQMGQEVILRCVPISNHLYFYWYRQILGQKVEFLVSFYNNEISEKSEIFDDQFSVERPDGSNFTLKIRSTKLEDSAMYFCASSESLGEQFFGPGTRLTVL.

V usage is TRBV4-2 and J usage is TRBJ2-1, with TRBD2 matching over 8 bases. The germline gives CDR1 LGHNA, CDR2 YNFKEQ. After removal of 0 bases from V and 5 bases from J, the junction contained 9 bases not matched to a gene. The CDR3 length is 17 residues. The chain's CDR3 is CASSQDGGGGQNNEQFF. The CDR3 DNA reads TGTGCCAGCAGCCAAGATGGGGGCGGGGGGCAAAACAATGAGCAGTTCTTC.

A word on this clone: At one of its ends the junction is not consistent with the germline gene, which may arise from a read error. The rearrangement uses TRBV30 and TRBJ2-2; TRBD2 agrees at 9 bases. The CDR3 spans 15 residues. Germline assignment: CDR1 GTSNPN and CDR2 SVGIG (reference sequence). The CDR3 here is CAWSVLAGNAGELFF. The CDR3 bases are TGTGCCTGGAGTGTGCTAGCGGGGAACGCCGGGGAGCTGTTTTTT.

For this clone: Other nucleotide sequences in the sample specify the same CDR3. The chain uses TRBV27 and TRBJ2-2; the D is unclear. Trimming removed 1 base from V and 3 bases from J, with 0 bases in between. This CDR3 comprises 12 residues. Germline V gene data show CDR1 as MNHEY and CDR2 as SMNVEV (reference sequence). This chain's CDR3 is CASSLYTGELFF. The CDR3 nucleotides are TGTGCCAGCAGTTTATACACCGGGGAGCTGTTTTTT.

V usage is TRBV5-1 and J usage is TRBJ2-7, with 8 bases identical to TRBD1. Germline lookup yields CDR1 SGHRS and CDR2 YFSETQ. V was pared by 3 bases and J by 0 bases, with 8 bases of the junction left unmatched. CDR3 length: 16 amino acids. In DNA form, the CDR3 reads TGCGCCAGCAGCTATAGTGGACAGGGTCCCTCCTACGAGCAGTACTTC. This translates into CASSYSGQGPSYEQYF. Looking up the rest from reference TRBV5-1 and TRBJ2-7 gives the full variable domain: KAGVTQTPRYLIKTRGQQVTLSCSPISGHRSVSWYQQTPGQGLQFLFEYFSETQRNKGNFPGRFSGRQFSNSRSEMNVSTLELGDSALYLCASSYSGQGPSYEQYFGPGTRLTVT.